A selection of T cell receptor beta chains follows, all from one sample in a study of shared T cell receptors in the human thymus. Repertoires were generated with immunoSEQ multiplex PCR, while TCRdb's copy carries only in-frame clones and drops some. The sample has roughly 700,000 clones, around nine tenths seen once. The sample was also linked to a second study, of human thymus T cells.

Sequencing was performed on thymocytes. Receptors were obtained from a boy younger than two with a congenital heart defect. Each CDR3 is given with its conserved first and last residue. Each record gives: V gene, J gene, D gene, clone size, CDR3 DNA, CDR3 protein. D genes are given only for firm matches. For some rows the clone size is stated as once, few or many, or as a class when expanded; others skip it.

TRBV19	TRBJ1-5	TRBD1	few	TGTGCCAGTAGTCCGGACAGGGGCAATCAGCCCCAGCATTTT	CASSPDRGNQPQHF
TRBV7-8	TRBJ2-1	TRBD2	.	TGTGCCAGCAGCTTAGCGGAGGGGCTAGCGGGAGTCAATGAGCAGTTCTTC	CASSLAEGLAGVNEQFF
TRBV7-2	TRBJ2-3	TRBD2	.	TGTGCCAGCAGCTTGGCAGGGGGTGGACTAGCGGGGTACACAGATACGCAGTATTTT	CASSLAGGGLAGYTDTQYF
TRBV29-1	TRBJ2-7	.	.	TGCAGCGTGCGGCACAGGAATTACGAGCAGTACTTC	CSVRHRNYEQYF
TRBV11-2	TRBJ2-1	TRBD2	.	TGTGCCAGCAGCTTTGTGCTAGCGGGAGGGCCGAGTTACAATGAGCAGTTCTTC	CASSFVLAGGPSYNEQFF
TRBV18	TRBJ2-7	TRBD1	.	TGTGCCAGCTCACCACCGATTACCGGGACAGGGACCTACGAGCAGTACTTC	CASSPPITGTGTYEQYF
TRBV29-1	TRBJ2-5	TRBD1	.	TGCAGCGGAGCAGAGGGGGCCAGGGAGACCCAGTACTTC	CSGAEGARETQYF
TRBV7-9	TRBJ2-7	.	.	TGTGCCAGCAGCCCACGGGGGTTCCACGAGCAGTACTTC	CASSPRGFHEQYF
TRBV6-1	TRBJ2-7	TRBD1	.	TGTGCCAGCAGTGTCTCCAACCGGGACAGGGGGCAAAGACTGAAAGAGCAGTACTTC	CASSVSNRDRGQRLKEQYF
TRBV9	TRBJ2-3	TRBD2	once	TGTGCCAGCAGCCCTTGCTGGACTAGCGGTGGACCGGATACGCAGTATTTT	CASSPCWTSGGPDTQYF
TRBV4-1	TRBJ2-7	.	.	TGCGCCAGCAGCCAGAAGGATGAAGAGAAGAGGGACTCCTACGAGCAGTACTTC	CASSQKDEEKRDSYEQYF
TRBV19	TRBJ1-2	.	.	TGTGCCAGTAGTATAGGACACAGGGTATATGGCTACACCTTC	CASSIGHRVYGYTF
TRBV20-1	TRBJ2-1	TRBD2	.	TGCAGTGTGGCGGGAGACGAGCAGTTCTTC	CSVAGDEQFF
TRBV10-2	TRBJ2-3	.	.	TGCGCCAGCAGTGGGGGAGACCCCACAGATACGCAGTATTTT	CASSGGDPTDTQYF
TRBV15	TRBJ2-7	.	.	TGTGCCACCAGCAGAGACCGCCCGGGATCGCTTCGCTCCTACGAGCAGTACTTC	CATSRDRPGSLRSYEQYF
TRBV6-4	TRBJ1-1	TRBD1	.	TGTGCCAGCAGCCCTGATCCGGGACAGGGACCCACTGAAGCTTTCTTT	CASSPDPGQGPTEAFF
TRBV7-2	TRBJ1-1	.	.	TGTGCCAGCAGTCCCCGAACGAACAGACTAATGAACACTGAAGCTTTCTTT	CASSPRTNRLMNTEAFF
TRBV7-8	TRBJ1-1	.	few	TGTGCCAGCAGCTTAGGTTTGCCGGGTAAAATGTGGAGCACTGAAGCTTTCTTT	CASSLGLPGKMWSTEAFF
TRBV7-9	TRBJ2-7	TRBD1	.	TGTGCCAGCAGCCCACTGGACAGGATCACCTACGAGCAGTACTTC	CASSPLDRITYEQYF
TRBV25-1	TRBJ1-1	.	.	TGTGCCAGCAGTGAGTCTGACGGAGTATACACGACGAACACTGAAGCTTTCTTT	CASSESDGVYTTNTEAFF
TRBV6-6	TRBJ2-7	TRBD1	.	TGTGCCAGCAGTTATAGTCGGACAGGGGCCTACGAGCAGTACTTC	CASSYSRTGAYEQYF
TRBV4-1	TRBJ1-3	TRBD1	few	TGCGCCAGCAGCCAAGGTCACAGGGGGTGGAACACCATATATTTT	CASSQGHRGWNTIYF
TRBV6-1	TRBJ2-5	.	once	TGTGCCAGCAGTGAAATCGGAGGGGGCGAAGAGACCCAGTACTTC	CASSEIGGGEETQYF
TRBV5-8	TRBJ2-3	.	.	TGTGCCAGCAGCCTGGTCCTTGATACGCAGTATTTT	CASSLVLDTQYF
TRBV11-2	TRBJ2-5	TRBD2	.	TGTGCCAGCAGCTTAGAGGGGAGACTAGCGTGGTACCAAGAGACCCAGTACTTC	CASSLEGRLAWYQETQYF
TRBV27	TRBJ2-7	.	.	TGTGCCAGCAGTGACGGGACTCCCCCTCACGAGCAGTACTTC	CASSDGTPPHEQYF
TRBV4-3	TRBJ2-2	.	.	TGCGCCAGCAGCCAAGATGCAGGGTTCGACGCCGGGGAGCTGTTTTTT	CASSQDAGFDAGELFF
TRBV10-2	TRBJ2-2	TRBD2	.	TGCGCCAGCAGTGAAAGCGGGAGGGACGTGACGAACACCGGGGAGCTGTTTTTT	CASSESGRDVTNTGELFF
TRBV5-1	TRBJ2-3	.	.	TGCGCCAGCAGCTTTTGGGGAGGCACAGATACGCAGTATTTT	CASSFWGGTDTQYF
TRBV5-1	TRBJ2-6	.	.	TGCGCCAGCAGCTTGGGCTGGAGAGGCCGGGCTGGGGCCAACGTCCTGACTTTC	CASSLGWRGRAGANVLTF
TRBV7-9	TRBJ2-7	.	.	TGTGCCAGCACCTCACCTAATATCGAGGGAGAGGTCGAGCAGTACTTC	CASTSPNIEGEVEQYF
TRBV27	TRBJ2-7	.	.	TGTGCCAGCAGGGGTCCGGGGGAGTACTTC	CASRGPGEYF
TRBV5-1	TRBJ1-2	TRBD1	.	TGCGCCAGCAGCCCAAGGGACAGCAACTATGGCTACACCTTC	CASSPRDSNYGYTF
TRBV5-1	TRBJ2-1	TRBD2	.	TGCGCCAGCAGCTTGTTGTCTCAACCAGACTCCCCCGGACTAGCGGAGAATGAGCAGTTCTTC	CASSLLSQPDSPGLAENEQFF
TRBV6-1	TRBJ2-5	.	.	TGTGCCGGAGGGGGCGTTGAGACCCAGTACTTC	CAGGGVETQYF
TRBV5-1	TRBJ1-5	.	once	TGCGCCAGCAGCTTGGTTGCAGGGCTCAATCAGCCCCAGCATTTT	CASSLVAGLNQPQHF
TRBV6-1	TRBJ2-3	.	.	TGTGCCAGCCTTGGTGGCACACCAATCACAGATACGCAGTATTTT	CASLGGTPITDTQYF
TRBV19	TRBJ1-5	.	.	TGTGCCAGTAGGTCCACAGGTTATAGCAATCAGCCCCAGCATTTT	CASRSTGYSNQPQHF
TRBV6-4	TRBJ1-2	.	.	TGTGCCAGCAGTGACTCTTGGCGGGAGAGCTACACCTTC	CASSDSWRESYTF
TRBV4-3	TRBJ2-1	.	.	TGCGCCAGCAGCCAAGGCCCCAGCGAGAGCTCCTACAATGAGCAGTTCTTC	CASSQGPSESSYNEQFF
TRBV4-2	TRBJ2-7	TRBD2	.	TGTGCCAGCAGCCAAGAGGGGACTAAAGGCACGGACGGCCACGAGCAGTACTTC	CASSQEGTKGTDGHEQYF
TRBV4-3	TRBJ1-5	.	.	TGCGCCAGCAGCCAAGCCTGGGACAAGAATCAGCCCCAGCATTTT	CASSQAWDKNQPQHF
TRBV2	TRBJ2-1	TRBD2	once	TGTGCCAGCAGGGGAGCGGGAGGGCCACATGAGCAGTTCTTC	CASRGAGGPHEQFF
TRBV29-1	TRBJ2-5	TRBD1	once	TGCAGCGTTGACGGGGGGACAGGGGGTGACGAGACCCAGTACTTC	CSVDGGTGGDETQYF
TRBV4-1	TRBJ1-5	.	few	TGCGCCAGCAGCCGGGACACCCCCAATCAGCCCCAGCATTTT	CASSRDTPNQPQHF
TRBV9	TRBJ2-1	TRBD2	.	TGTGCCAGCAGCGTACACCAGATTACGACTAGCGGGAAAAACAATGAGCAGTTCTTC	CASSVHQITTSGKNNEQFF
TRBV6-1	TRBJ2-7	TRBD2	.	TGTGCCAGCAGTCCGGGACTAGGGCACTACGAGCAGTACTTC	CASSPGLGHYEQYF
TRBV10-3	TRBJ2-1	TRBD2	.	TGTGCCATCAGTGGGAGGAAGCGGGAGGCCCACCTATCCTACAATGAGCAGTTCTTC	CAISGRKREAHLSYNEQFF
TRBV27	TRBJ2-1	TRBD2	.	TGTGCCAGCAGCCCCCGGACAGGGAGGCTTAGCGGGAGGTCGTTTGGTGAGCAGTTCTTC	CASSPRTGRLSGRSFGEQFF